The 14 T cell receptor beta chains below come from one sample, sequenced in a study of control samples from healthy donors and cancer patients. Profiling relied on immunoSEQ multiplex PCR, and the TCRdb table lists in-frame clones only, not all of them. This table has approximately 140,000 clones, 75% to 90% appearing once. The sequenced sample was blood. These receptors were obtained from a young woman in good health.

This chain links TRBV19 with TRBJ2-1, with 11 positions matching TRBD2. This CDR3 has 16 residues. Germline-derived CDR1 and CDR2 are LNHDA and SQIVND (reference sequence). V was pared by 4 bases and J by 4 bases, with 6 bases of the junction left unmatched. The CDR3 protein is CASSTEGLADYNEQFF. As DNA, the CDR3 is TGTGCCAGTAGTACAGAGGGACTAGCGGATTACAATGAGCAGTTCTTC.

This rearrangement joins TRBV2 to TRBJ2-3; TRBD1 is a possible D gene (5 bases). CDR3 length equals 15 residues. The V end lost 1 base, the J end lost 4 bases, and 12 bases lay between the germline ends. Germline CDR1 SNHLY, CDR2 FYNNEI. The CDR3 here is CASSEDQGGADTQYF. The CDR3 DNA reads as TGTGCCAGCAGTGAAGATCAGGGTGGCGCAGATACGCAGTATTTT.

V is TRBV29-1 and J is TRBJ1-1; D is unresolved. V lost 6 bases and J 0 bases, leaving 11 bases between the germline ends. CDR1 SQVTM and CDR2 ANQGSEA come from the germline V gene. The CDR3 is made up of 13 amino acids. CDR3 loop: CSVHPRMNTEAFF. In DNA form, the CDR3 reads TGCAGCGTGCACCCACGAATGAACACTGAAGCTTTCTTT. Combining the CDR3 with reference TRBV29-1 and TRBJ1-1 gives the whole variable domain SAVISQKPSRDICQRGTSLTIQCQVDSQVTMMFWYRQQPGQSLTLIATANQGSEATYESGFVIDKFPISRPNLTFSTLTVSNMSPEDSSIYLCSVHPRMNTEAFFGQGTRLTVV.

The V gene is TRBV2, the J gene TRBJ2-3; 8 bases line up with TRBD2. Germline CDR1 and CDR2: SNHLY and FYNNEI. V trimming: 2 bases; J trimming: 3 bases; junction bases outside the gene matches: 7. This CDR3 has 16 residues. CDR3 region: CASSESGGYRTDTQYF. DNA of the CDR3: TGTGCCAGCAGTGAATCGGGAGGGTATAGGACAGATACGCAGTATTTT.

The gene calls are TRBV30 and TRBJ1-2; D gene ambiguous. The germline V and J ends were trimmed by 0 bases and 5 bases, with 13 bases remaining between them. In germline, CDR1 is GTSNPN, CDR2 SVGIG (reference sequence). CDR3 length: 14 amino acids. The CDR3 DNA is TGTGCCTGGAGTGTACGGGCCCAACTTTATGGCTACACCTTC. It yields the protein CAWSVRAQLYGYTF.

The gene calls are TRBV5-1 and TRBJ2-5; 15 bases line up with TRBD2. After removal of 3 bases from V and 5 bases from J, the junction contained 11 bases not matched to a gene. CDR1 is SGHRS, CDR2 YFSETQ, per germline. This CDR3 contains 18 residues. Written as DNA, the CDR3 is TGCGCCAGCAGCTCCACCTGGACTAGCGGGAGGGCCGGCGAGACCCAGTACTTC. It translates to CASSSTWTSGRAGETQYF.

V gene TRBV4-1 combines with J gene TRBJ2-1; a possible D gene is TRBD2 (5 bases). V lost 1 base and J 3 bases, leaving 16 bases between the germline ends. CDR3 size: 17 residues. Germline V gene data show CDR1 as MGHRA and CDR2 as YSYEKL. CDR3: CASSQGPFRDFYNEQFF. CDR3 coding DNA: TGCGCCAGCAGCCAAGGCCCTTTTCGGGATTTCTACAATGAGCAGTTCTTC.

The V call is TRBV24-1, the J call TRBJ2-5; 7 bases are shared with TRBD2. The CDR3 has 14 amino acids. Germline V CDR1 and CDR2: KGHDR, SFDVKD. Trimming cost V 6 bases and J 1 base; bases outside gene matches: 4. The CDR3 sequence is CATSSGDPQETQYF. The CDR3 bases are TGTGCCACCAGTAGCGGGGACCCCCAAGAGACCCAGTACTTC.

This sequence joins TRBV28 and TRBJ2-3, with D perhaps being TRBD1 or TRBD2 (5 bases each). The V gene's germline CDR1 is MDHEN and CDR2 SYDVKM. The germline V and J ends were trimmed by 6 bases and 0 bases, with 16 bases remaining between them. The CDR3 is made up of 16 amino acids. CDR3 protein: CASSLGVRTSTDTQYF. CDR3 DNA: TGTGCCAGCAGCCTAGGGGTACGGACTAGCACAGATACGCAGTATTTT.

The rearrangement links TRBV7-2 to TRBJ1-3, with D possibly TRBD1 on 5 matching bases. CDR3 length equals 16 residues. The V gene lost 5 bases and the J gene lost 0 bases, with 14 bases spanning the gap. From germline, CDR1 is SGHTA and CDR2 FQGNSA. Here the CDR3 reads CASSQQAGNSGNTIYF. For the CDR3, the DNA is TGTGCCAGCAGCCAACAGGCGGGTAACTCTGGAAACACCATATATTTT.

The chain links TRBV5-1 to TRBJ2-3; 10 bases line up with TRBD2. This CDR3 region has 15 residues. V lost 1 base, J lost 3 bases, and 2 bases stayed unmatched. The germline V gene encodes CDR1 SGHRS and CDR2 YFSETQ. CDR3 bases: TGCGCCAGCAGCTTGACTAGCGGGATTACAGATACGCAGTATTTT. The encoded protein is CASSLTSGITDTQYF.

The chain links TRBV12-3 or TRBV12-4 to TRBJ2-1; D is possibly TRBD1 (5 bases). The germline V and J ends were trimmed by 3 bases and 10 bases, with 7 bases remaining between them. This CDR3 region has 11 residues. Here the CDR3 reads CASSLGQEQFF. The CDR3 DNA reads TGTGCCAGCAGTTTGGGGCAAGAGCAGTTCTTC.

The chain is built from TRBV6-5 and TRBJ2-6, with D hard to call. In germline, CDR1 is MNHEY, CDR2 SVGAGI. Trimming pared 6 bases from V and 1 base from J, leaving 4 bases between. The CDR3 covers 13 residues. The CDR3 region is CASSVSGANVLTF. CDR3 DNA: TGTGCCAGCAGCGTATCTGGGGCCAACGTCCTGACTTTC.

The V and J genes are TRBV28 and TRBJ2-7; possible D gene TRBD2, 6 bases. This CDR3 spans 13 amino acids. V gave up 8 bases and J gave up 3 bases, with 14 bases separating them. From germline, CDR1 is MDHEN and CDR2 SYDVKM. The CDR3 is CASSTGLNYEQYF. As DNA, the CDR3 is TGTGCCAGCTCAACGGGACTCAACTACGAGCAGTACTTC.